These T cell receptor beta chains were read from a single sample in a study of radiotherapy plus CTLA-4 blockade in lung cancer. Profiled with immunoSEQ multiplex PCR; TCRdb holds only in-frame clones, not every one. The sample lists 35,000 to 50,000 clones; about 70% were seen once. Specimen: peripheral blood, collected from a patient treated with radiotherapy plus ipilimumab. These receptors came from a human donor with non-small cell lung cancer who had a partial response to radiotherapy plus ipilimumab. The CDR3 runs from the conserved cysteine through the conserved F or W. Each record gives: clone size, J gene, D gene, V gene, CDR3 protein, CDR3 DNA. D genes are given only for firm matches. The listing skips clone size in some rows; elsewhere it reads once, few, many or a size class.

NA	TRBJ2-1	NA	TRBV7-9	CASSSTVNEQFF	TGTGCCAGCAGCTCGACAGTGAATGAGCAGTTCTTC
NA	TRBJ2-1	TRBD2	TRBV7-9	CASSLVATSGTSYNEQFF	TGTGCCAGCAGCTTAGTAGCGACTAGCGGAACCTCCTACAATGAGCAGTTCTTC
NA	TRBJ2-5	NA	TRBV5-4	CASSLGATPEGTQYF	TGCGCCAGCAGCTTGGGGGCCACTCCTGAGGGGACCCAGTACTTC
few	TRBJ1-6	TRBD1	TRBV10-3	CAITAGQTGSPLHF	TGTGCCATAACTGCGGGACAGACGGGCTCACCCCTCCACTTT
many	TRBJ2-7	TRBD2	TRBV14	CASSQIAGGGHEQYF	TGTGCCAGCAGCCAAATTGCCGGGGGGGGCCACGAGCAGTACTTC
NA	TRBJ2-2	TRBD1	TRBV2	CASYPDRGSSAGELFF	TGTGCCAGTTACCCCGACAGGGGATCGAGCGCCGGGGAGCTGTTTTTT
NA	TRBJ1-5	NA	TRBV5-4	CASSLDRENQPQHF	TGTGCCAGCAGCTTGGACAGGGAGAATCAGCCCCAGCATTTT
NA	TRBJ2-1	NA	TRBV29-1	CSVGLGADEQFF	TGCAGCGTTGGCCTCGGAGCAGATGAGCAGTTCTTC
NA	TRBJ1-1	TRBD1	TRBV18	CASSPVTGTYSRAFF	TGTGCCAGCTCACCTGTGACAGGGACCTATTCCAGGGCTTTCTTT
few	TRBJ2-3	NA	TRBV5-1	CASSLPSTLTDTQYF	TGCGCCAGCAGCTTGCCTAGCACCCTAACAGATACGCAGTATTTT
NA	TRBJ1-2	TRBD1	TRBV7-2	CASSPRTGGERGYTF	TGTGCCAGCAGCCCGAGGACAGGGGGCGAGCGTGGCTACACCTTC
NA	TRBJ2-1	NA	TRBV7-3	CASSPRWGLLSYNEQFF	TGTGCCAGCAGCCCTCGTTGGGGGCTTCTCTCCTACAATGAGCAGTTCTTC
NA	TRBJ2-7	NA	TRBV5-1	CASSLGASGGYEQYF	TGCGCCAGCAGCTTGGGGGCCAGCGGTGGCTACGAGCAGTACTTC
NA	TRBJ1-1	NA	TRBV15	CATSRTGTNTEAFF	TGTGCCACCAGCAGAACAGGGACCAACACTGAAGCTTTCTTT
NA	TRBJ2-7	TRBD1	TRBV6-5	CASRLGQGKYEQYF	TGTGCCAGCAGGTTGGGACAGGGGAAATACGAGCAGTACTTC
NA	TRBJ2-1	NA	TRBV29-1	CSVAQIKASSRNEQFF	TGCAGCGTTGCCCAGATCAAAGCGAGTAGTCGTAATGAGCAGTTCTTC
NA	TRBJ1-5	NA	TRBV21-1	CASSKEGRGPTGKDYNQPQHF	TGTGCCAGCAGCAAAGAGGGTCGGGGACCCACAGGGAAAGATTACAATCAGCCCCAGCATTTT
NA	TRBJ2-1	NA	TRBV27	CASSPPAGTGDEQFF	TGTGCCAGCAGTCCTCCGGCGGGGACTGGCGATGAGCAGTTCTTC
NA	TRBJ1-2	NA	TRBV15	CATGSGGGFGGYTF	TGTGCCACCGGGTCCGGGGGGGGGTTCGGTGGCTACACCTTC
NA	TRBJ2-7	TRBD1	TRBV19	CASSPRDRTYEQYF	TGTGCCAGTAGTCCCCGGGACAGAACCTACGAGCAGTACTTC
NA	TRBJ1-4	NA	TRBV7-6	CASAAGPGGEKLFF	TGTGCCAGCGCCGCTGGTCCCGGCGGGGAAAAACTGTTTTTT
few	TRBJ2-1	TRBD2	TRBV19	CASRDYLDEQFF	TGTGCCAGTCGGGACTATCTCGATGAGCAGTTCTTC
NA	TRBJ2-3	NA	TRBV27	CASSAADFTDTQYF	TGTGCCAGCAGTGCGGCGGACTTCACAGATACGCAGTATTTT
NA	TRBJ2-3	NA	TRBV21-1	CASSMTGGGSDTQYF	TGTGCCAGCAGCATGACAGGGGGCGGATCAGATACGCAGTATTTT
once	TRBJ1-2	TRBD1	TRBV29-1	CSVEDKGTGNGYTF	TGCAGCGTTGAAGATAAGGGGACAGGTAATGGCTACACCTTC
NA	TRBJ2-2	NA	TRBV10-3	CATQATNTGELFF	TGTGCCACCCAGGCTACGAACACCGGGGAGCTGTTTTTT
NA	TRBJ1-4	TRBD1	TRBV13	CASSLLGIQGKEKLFF	TGTGCCAGCAGCTTGTTGGGGATACAGGGGAAGGAAAAACTGTTTTTT
NA	TRBJ2-7	TRBD1	TRBV10-3	CAINRDRGDEQYF	TGTGCCATCAACAGGGACAGGGGCGACGAGCAGTACTTC
few	TRBJ2-7	NA	TRBV6-6	CASSPRGGYEQYF	TGTGCCAGCAGTCCTCGAGGGGGCTACGAGCAGTACTTC
NA	TRBJ2-1	TRBD1	TRBV5-1	CASSLARDSGSYNEQFF	TGCGCCAGCAGCTTGGCCCGGGACAGTGGCTCCTACAATGAGCAGTTCTTC
NA	TRBJ1-1	TRBD1	TRBV27	CASSLVGQGAAGTEAFF	TGTGCCAGCAGTTTAGTTGGACAGGGGGCGGCTGGCACTGAAGCTTTCTTT
NA	TRBJ2-3	TRBD2	TRBV7-9	CASSNMGGGATDTQYF	TGTGCCAGCAGCAATATGGGCGGGGGAGCCACAGATACGCAGTATTTT
NA	TRBJ2-3	NA	TRBV28	CAIDRSTDTQYF	TGTGCCATCGACAGGAGCACAGATACGCAGTATTTT
NA	TRBJ1-1	NA	TRBV5-1	CASSFERMNTEAFF	TGCGCCAGCAGCTTTGAGAGGATGAACACTGAAGCTTTCTTT
NA	TRBJ2-1	NA	TRBV5-1	CASSLNVINEQFF	TGCGCCAGCAGCTTGAATGTTATCAATGAGCAGTTCTTC
few	TRBJ2-2	TRBD1	TRBV4-3	CASSPYTPAGGWAGELFF	TGCGCCAGCAGCCCGTACACCCCCGCAGGGGGATGGGCCGGGGAGCTGTTTTTT
NA	TRBJ2-5	TRBD2	TRBV12-5	CASGSPLAGGEETQYF	TGTGCTAGTGGTTCCCCGCTAGCGGGAGGGGAAGAGACCCAGTACTTC
NA	TRBJ1-1	NA	TRBV4-1	CASSQDWPTIAFF	TGCGCCAGCAGCCAAGATTGGCCGACTATAGCTTTCTTT
NA	TRBJ2-7	TRBD2	TRBV5-1	CASSLGSGGREQYF	TGCGCCAGCAGCTTGGGTAGCGGGGGCCGAGAGCAGTACTTC
NA	TRBJ2-2	TRBD1	TRBV11-1	CASSDRGSFNTGELFF	TGTGCCAGCAGTGACAGGGGGTCTTTTAACACCGGGGAGCTGTTTTTT
many	TRBJ2-3	NA	TRBV19	CASSSNRVLTDTQYF	TGTGCCAGTAGTTCCAACAGGGTTCTCACAGATACGCAGTATTTT
NA	TRBJ2-4	NA	TRBV4-3	CASSQAISGDLAKNIQYF	TGCGCCAGCAGCCAAGCGATTAGCGGTGATCTAGCCAAAAACATTCAGTACTTC
NA	TRBJ2-3	TRBD2	TRBV10-3	CATRLALEDTQYF	TGTGCCACCCGACTAGCACTGGAAGATACGCAGTATTTT
NA	TRBJ1-6	NA	TRBV18	CASSRAYNSPLHF	TGTGCCAGCTCGCGCGCCTATAATTCACCCCTCCACTTT
few	TRBJ1-6	TRBD1	TRBV5-8	CASSLGQGSHSPLHF	TGTGCCAGCAGCTTGGGACAGGGAAGTCATTCACCCCTCCACTTT
NA	TRBJ2-2	TRBD1	TRBV27	CASSPRDRSNTGELFF	TGTGCCAGCAGTCCCCGGGACAGGTCGAACACCGGGGAGCTGTTTTTT
NA	TRBJ2-6	NA	TRBV7-9	CASSYNSGANVLTF	TGTGCCAGCAGCTATAACTCTGGGGCCAACGTCCTGACTTTC
NA	TRBJ1-6	NA	TRBV27	CASRGGNSPLHF	TGTGCCAGCAGGGGAGGGAATTCACCCCTCCACTTT
NA	TRBJ1-1	NA	TRBV7-3	CASSSGGNTEAFF	TGTGCCAGCAGCAGCGGGGGGAACACTGAAGCTTTCTTT
NA	TRBJ1-1	NA	TRBV4-1	CASSQVGVNTEAFF	TGCGCCAGCAGCCAAGTCGGGGTGAACACTGAAGCTTTCTTT
few	TRBJ1-5	NA	TRBV12-5	CASASNQPQHF	TGTGCTAGTGCCTCGAATCAGCCCCAGCATTTT
few	TRBJ2-1	TRBD2	TRBV14	CASSLGAGGPSEQFF	TGTGCCAGCAGCCTCGGGGCGGGAGGGCCCAGTGAGCAGTTCTTC
NA	TRBJ2-7	NA	TRBV5-5	CASRVTDTVYEQYF	TGTGCCAGCAGGGTCACGGACACTGTGTACGAGCAGTACTTC
NA	TRBJ2-7	TRBD2	TRBV2	CASSPPGGVRARSSYEQYF	TGTGCCAGCAGCCCACCGGGGGGGGTTCGGGCAAGGAGCTCCTACGAGCAGTACTTC
NA	TRBJ2-7	TRBD2	TRBV4-1	CASSQRGTSGMYEQYF	TGCGCCAGCAGCCAGAGAGGGACTAGCGGGATGTACGAGCAGTACTTC